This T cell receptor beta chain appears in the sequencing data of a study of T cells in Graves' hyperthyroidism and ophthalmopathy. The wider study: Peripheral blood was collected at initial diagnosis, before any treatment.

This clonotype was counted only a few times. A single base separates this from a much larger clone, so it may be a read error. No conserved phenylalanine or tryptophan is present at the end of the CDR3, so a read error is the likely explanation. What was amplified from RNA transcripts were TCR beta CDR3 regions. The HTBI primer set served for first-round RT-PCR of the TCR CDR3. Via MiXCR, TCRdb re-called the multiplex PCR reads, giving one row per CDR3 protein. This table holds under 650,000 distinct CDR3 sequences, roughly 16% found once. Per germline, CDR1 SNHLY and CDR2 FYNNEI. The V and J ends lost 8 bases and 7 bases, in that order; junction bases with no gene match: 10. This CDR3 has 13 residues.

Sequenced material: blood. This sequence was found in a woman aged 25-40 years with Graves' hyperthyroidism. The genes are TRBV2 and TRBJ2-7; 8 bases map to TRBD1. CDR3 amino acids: CASRQGPISEQYL. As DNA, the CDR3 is TGTGCCAGCCGACAGGGGCCTATTAGTGAGCAGTACCTC.